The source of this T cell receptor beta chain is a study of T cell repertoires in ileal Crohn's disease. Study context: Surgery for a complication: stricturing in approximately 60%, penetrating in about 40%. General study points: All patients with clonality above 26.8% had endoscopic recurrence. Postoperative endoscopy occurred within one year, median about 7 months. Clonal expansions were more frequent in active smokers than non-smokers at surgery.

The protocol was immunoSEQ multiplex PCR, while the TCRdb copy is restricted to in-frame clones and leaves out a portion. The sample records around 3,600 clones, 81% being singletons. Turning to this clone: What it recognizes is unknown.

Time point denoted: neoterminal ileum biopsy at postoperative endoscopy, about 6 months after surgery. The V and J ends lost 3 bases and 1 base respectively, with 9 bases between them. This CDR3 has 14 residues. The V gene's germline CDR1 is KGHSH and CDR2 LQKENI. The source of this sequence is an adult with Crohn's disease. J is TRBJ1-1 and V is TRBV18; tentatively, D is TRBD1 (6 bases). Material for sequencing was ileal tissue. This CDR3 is CASSPDRTNTEAFF. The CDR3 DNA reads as TGTGCCAGCTCACCCGACAGGACGAACACTGAAGCTTTCTTT.